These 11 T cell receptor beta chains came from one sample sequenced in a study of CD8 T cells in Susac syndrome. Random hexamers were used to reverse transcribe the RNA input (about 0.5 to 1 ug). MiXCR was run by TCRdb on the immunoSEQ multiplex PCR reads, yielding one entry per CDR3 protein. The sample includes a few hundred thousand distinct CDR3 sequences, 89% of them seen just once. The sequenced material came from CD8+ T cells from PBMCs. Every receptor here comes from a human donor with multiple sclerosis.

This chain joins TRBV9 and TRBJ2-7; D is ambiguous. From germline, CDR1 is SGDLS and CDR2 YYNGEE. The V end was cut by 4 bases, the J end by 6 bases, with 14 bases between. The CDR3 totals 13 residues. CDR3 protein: CASSYSLLSEQYF. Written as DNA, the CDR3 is TGTGCCAGCAGCTACAGCCTCCTCTCCGAGCAGTACTTC. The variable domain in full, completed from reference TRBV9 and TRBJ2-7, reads DSGVTQTPKHLITATGQRVTLRCSPRSGDLSVYWYQQSLDQGLQFLIQYYNGEERAKGNILERFSAQQFPDLHSELNLSSLELGDSALYFCASSYSLLSEQYFGPGTRLTVT.

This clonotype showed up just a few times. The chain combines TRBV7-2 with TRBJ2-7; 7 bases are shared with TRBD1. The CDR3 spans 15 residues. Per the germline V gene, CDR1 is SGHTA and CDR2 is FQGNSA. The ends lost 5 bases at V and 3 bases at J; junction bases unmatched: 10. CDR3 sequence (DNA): TGTGCCAGCAGCCCAGGGACAGTTTTGAACTACGAGCAGTACTTC. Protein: CASSPGTVLNYEQYF.

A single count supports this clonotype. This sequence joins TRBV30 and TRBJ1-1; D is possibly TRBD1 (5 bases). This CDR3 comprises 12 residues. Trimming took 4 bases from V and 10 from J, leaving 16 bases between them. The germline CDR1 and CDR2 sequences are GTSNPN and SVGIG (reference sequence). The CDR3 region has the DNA TGTGCCTGGACGGGGCCGGGGACTTCAGCTTTCTTT. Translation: CAWTGPGTSAFF.

In nucleotides, the CDR3 is TGTGCCAGCAGCCACGAAAGCGGGAGCTCCTACGAGCAGTACTTC. This gives the protein CASSHESGSSYEQYF. The chain couples TRBV4-2 to TRBJ2-7, with 8 positions matching TRBD2. This CDR3 has 15 residues. The germline V gene has CDR1 LGHNA and CDR2 YNFKEQ. With 3 bases clipped from V and 0 bases from J, the junction kept 4 bases outside the gene matches.

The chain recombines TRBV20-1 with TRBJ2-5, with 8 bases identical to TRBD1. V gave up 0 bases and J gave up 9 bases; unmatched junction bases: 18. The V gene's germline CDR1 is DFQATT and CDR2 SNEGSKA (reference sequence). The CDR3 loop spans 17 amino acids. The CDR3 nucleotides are TGCAGTGCTAGAGATGGGACCCGGACAGGGTCATCCATGGCCCAGTACTTC. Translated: CSARDGTRTGSSMAQYF.

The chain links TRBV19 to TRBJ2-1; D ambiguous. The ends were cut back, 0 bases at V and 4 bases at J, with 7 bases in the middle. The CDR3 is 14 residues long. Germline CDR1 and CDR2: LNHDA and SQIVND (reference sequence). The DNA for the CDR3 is TGTGCCAGTAGTATAGAGGGCGAATACAATGAGCAGTTCTTC. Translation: CASSIEGEYNEQFF. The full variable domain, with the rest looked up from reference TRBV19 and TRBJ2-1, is DGGITQSPKYLFRKEGQNVTLSCEQNLNHDAMYWYRQDPGQGLRLIYYSQIVNDFQKGDIAEGYSVSREKKESFPLTVTSAQKNPTAFYLCASSIEGEYNEQFFGPGTRLTVL.

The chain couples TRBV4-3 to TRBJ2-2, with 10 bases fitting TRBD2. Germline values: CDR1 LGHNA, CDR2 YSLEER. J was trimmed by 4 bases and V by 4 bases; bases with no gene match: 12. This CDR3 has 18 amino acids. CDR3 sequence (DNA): TGCGCCAGCAGCCCTAGGTCTAGCGGGAGTACCGGCACCGGGGAGCTGTTTTTT. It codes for CASSPRSSGSTGTGELFF.

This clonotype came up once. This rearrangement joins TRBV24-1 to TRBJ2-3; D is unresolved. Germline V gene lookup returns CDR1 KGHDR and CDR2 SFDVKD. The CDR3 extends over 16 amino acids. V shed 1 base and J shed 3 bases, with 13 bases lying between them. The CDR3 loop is CATSDFSGGETDTQYF. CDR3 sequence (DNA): TGTGCCACCAGTGATTTCTCCGGTGGGGAAACAGATACGCAGTATTTT.

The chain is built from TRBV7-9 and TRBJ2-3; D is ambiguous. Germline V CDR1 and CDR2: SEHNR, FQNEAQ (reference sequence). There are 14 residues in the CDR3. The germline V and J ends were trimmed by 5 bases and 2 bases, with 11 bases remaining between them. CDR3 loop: CASSPDPFTDTQYF. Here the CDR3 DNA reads TGTGCCAGCAGCCCAGATCCATTCACAGATACGCAGTATTTT.

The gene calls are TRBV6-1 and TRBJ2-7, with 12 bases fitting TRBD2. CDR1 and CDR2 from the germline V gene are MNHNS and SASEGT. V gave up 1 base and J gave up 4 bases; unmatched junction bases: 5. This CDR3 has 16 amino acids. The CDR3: CASSEGTSGIHYEQYF. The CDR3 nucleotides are TGTGCCAGCAGTGAAGGGACTAGCGGGATTCATTACGAGCAGTACTTC.

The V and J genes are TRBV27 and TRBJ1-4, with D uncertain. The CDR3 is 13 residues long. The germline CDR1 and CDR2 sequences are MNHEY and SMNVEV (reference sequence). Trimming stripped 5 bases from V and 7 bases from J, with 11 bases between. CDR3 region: CASSPPLGEKLFF. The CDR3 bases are TGTGCCAGCAGTCCCCCCCTGGGTGAAAAACTGTTTTTT.